Presented here are 4 T cell receptor beta chains from one specimen sequenced in a study of blood T cell repertoires in COVID-19. The assay was immunoSEQ multiplex PCR, and TCRdb's table has in-frame clones only and misses some. The sample contains over 55,000 clones, around nine tenths of which appear only once. The sequencing sample was made of peripheral blood. The receptors were sampled from a woman of 80 years or more with acute or convalescent COVID-19.

The V and J genes are TRBV3-1 (or the pseudogene TRBV3-2) and TRBJ2-5; 12 nucleotides line up with TRBD2. From germline, CDR1 is LGHDT and CDR2 YNNKEL (reference sequence). This CDR3 has 16 residues. Losses at the gene ends were 2 bases for V and 5 bases for J; bases not matched to a gene: 6. The CDR3, as DNA: TGTGCCAGCAGCCAAACGACTAGCGGGGGTCGGGAGACCCAGTACTTC. Its translation is CASSQTTSGGRETQYF.

The chain uses TRBV5-1 and TRBJ1-1; weak D call: TRBD1 (5 bases). The V end lost 5 bases, the J end lost 7 bases, and 15 bases lay between the germline ends. The germline CDR1 and CDR2 sequences are SGHRS and YFSETQ. The CDR3 covers 13 residues. The CDR3 region is CASSWGGISEAFF. CDR3 in DNA: TGCGCCAGCAGTTGGGGCGGGATAAGTGAAGCTTTCTTT.

This CDR3 is CASSLTRTGGPNTQETQYF. CDR3 DNA: TGTGCCAGCAGCTTAACACGGACAGGGGGCCCAAATACACAAGAGACCCAGTACTTC. The chain couples TRBV7-9 to TRBJ2-5, with 11 nucleotides matching TRBD1. Germline lookup yields CDR1 SEHNR and CDR2 FQNEAQ (reference sequence). CDR3 size: 19 residues. V shed 2 bases and J 2 bases; nucleotides not matched to a gene: 13. Drawing the rest from reference TRBV7-9 and TRBJ2-5, the complete variable domain is DTGVSQNPRHKITKRGQNVTFRCDPISEHNRLYWYRQTLGQGPEFLTYFQNEAQLEKSRLLSDRFSAERPKGSFSTLEIQRTEQGDSAMYLCASSLTRTGGPNTQETQYFGPGTRLLVL.

The rearrangement joins TRBV27 to TRBJ2-7, with D perhaps matching TRBD2 (6 bases). Germline CDR1 MNHEY, CDR2 SMNVEV (reference sequence). CDR3 length: 13 residues. Trimming took 5 bases from V and 3 from J, leaving 11 bases between them. The CDR3 is CASSRGSGYEQYF. In nucleotides, the CDR3 is TGTGCCAGCAGTCGGGGGAGTGGCTACGAGCAGTACTTC.